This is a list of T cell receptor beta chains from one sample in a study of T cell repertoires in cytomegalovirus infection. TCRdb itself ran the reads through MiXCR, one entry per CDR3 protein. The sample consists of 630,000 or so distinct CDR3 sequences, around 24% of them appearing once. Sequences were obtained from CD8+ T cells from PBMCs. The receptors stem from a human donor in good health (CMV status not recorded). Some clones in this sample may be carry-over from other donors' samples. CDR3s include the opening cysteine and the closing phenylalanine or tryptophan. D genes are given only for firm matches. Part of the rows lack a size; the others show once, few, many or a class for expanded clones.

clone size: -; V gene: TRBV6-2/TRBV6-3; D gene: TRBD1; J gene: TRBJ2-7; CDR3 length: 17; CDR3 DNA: TGTGCCAGCAGCCGTAAATGGGACAGGACATACTCCTACGAGCAGTACTTC; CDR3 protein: CASSRKWDRTYSYEQYF
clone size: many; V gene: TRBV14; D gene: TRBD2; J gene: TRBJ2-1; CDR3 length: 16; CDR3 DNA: TGTGCCAGCAGCCAGCTAGCGGGGAGCTCCTACAATGAGCAGTTCTTC; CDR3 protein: CASSQLAGSSYNEQFF
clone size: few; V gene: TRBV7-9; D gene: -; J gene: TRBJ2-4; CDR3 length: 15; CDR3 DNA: TGTGCCAGCGACCCTGGGGGGTCGGCCAAAAACATTCAGTACTTC; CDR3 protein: CASDPGGSAKNIQYF
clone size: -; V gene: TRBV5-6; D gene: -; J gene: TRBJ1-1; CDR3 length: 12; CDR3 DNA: TGTGCCAGCAGCTTGGGGGACCTAGAAGCTTTCTTT; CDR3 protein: CASSLGDLEAFF
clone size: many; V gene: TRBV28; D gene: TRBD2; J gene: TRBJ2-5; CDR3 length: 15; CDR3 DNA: TGTGCCAGCAGTATCCTGGGGGAGGGACGAGAGACCCAGTACTTC; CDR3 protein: CASSILGEGRETQYF
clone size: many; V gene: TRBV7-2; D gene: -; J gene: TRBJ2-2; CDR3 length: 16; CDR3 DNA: TGTGCCAGCAGCCCAGGACAGGTCGGGGGCACCGGGGAGCTGTTTTTT; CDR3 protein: CASSPGQVGGTGELFF
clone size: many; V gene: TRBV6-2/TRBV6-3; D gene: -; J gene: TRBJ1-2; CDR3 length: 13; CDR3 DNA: TGTGCCAGCCTCGAGACGGATAACTATGGCTACACCTTC; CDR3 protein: CASLETDNYGYTF
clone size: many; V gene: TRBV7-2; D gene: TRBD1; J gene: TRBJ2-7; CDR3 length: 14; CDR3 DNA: TGTGCCAGCAGAAGGACAGGGGCCGTTGAGGAGCAGTACTTC; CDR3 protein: CASRRTGAVEEQYF
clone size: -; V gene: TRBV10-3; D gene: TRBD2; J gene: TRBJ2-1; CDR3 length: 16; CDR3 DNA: TGTGCCATCAGTCTGACTAGCGAGGGGAGCTACAATGAGCAGTTCTTC; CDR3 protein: CAISLTSEGSYNEQFF
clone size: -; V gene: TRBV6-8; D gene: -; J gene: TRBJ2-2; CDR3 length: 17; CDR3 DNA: TGTGCCAGCAGTTCGATGGGGCCGGTTTCGTTCACCGGGGAGCTGTTTTTT; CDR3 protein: CASSSMGPVSFTGELFF
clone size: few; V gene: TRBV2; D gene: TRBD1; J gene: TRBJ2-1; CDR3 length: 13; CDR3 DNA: TGTGCCATCCCGGGACAGGGGGACTATGAGCAGTTCTTC; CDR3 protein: CAIPGQGDYEQFF
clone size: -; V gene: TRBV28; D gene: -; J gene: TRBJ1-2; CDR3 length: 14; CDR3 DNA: TGTGCCAGCAGTTCACCAACAGTCTTCTATGGCTACACCTTC; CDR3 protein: CASSSPTVFYGYTF
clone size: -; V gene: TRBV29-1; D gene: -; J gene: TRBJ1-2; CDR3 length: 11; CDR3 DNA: TGCAGCGTGCGACATGAAAATGGCTACACCTTC; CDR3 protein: CSVRHENGYTF
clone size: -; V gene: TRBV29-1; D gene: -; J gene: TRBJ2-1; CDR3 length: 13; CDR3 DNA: TGCAGCGTGCCCTTCAGGGTGATCAATGAGCAGTTCTTC; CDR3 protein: CSVPFRVINEQFF
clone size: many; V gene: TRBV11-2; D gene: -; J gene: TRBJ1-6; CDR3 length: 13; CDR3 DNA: TGTGCCAGCAGCATGGACTCCCGGGCACCCCTCCACTTT; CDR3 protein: CASSMDSRAPLHF
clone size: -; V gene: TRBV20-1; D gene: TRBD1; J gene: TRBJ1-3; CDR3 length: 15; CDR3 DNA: TGCAGTGCCCCGGAGGGCAGGGGGTTTGGAAATACCATATATTTT; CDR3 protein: CSAPEGRGFGNTIYF
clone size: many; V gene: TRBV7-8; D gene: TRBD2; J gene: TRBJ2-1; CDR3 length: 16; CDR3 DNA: TGTGCCAGCAGCTCTCGGACTAGCGGGGTTTACAATGAGCAGTTCTTC; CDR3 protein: CASSSRTSGVYNEQFF
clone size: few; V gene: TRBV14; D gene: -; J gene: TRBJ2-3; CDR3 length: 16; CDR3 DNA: TGTGCCAGCAGCCCGTTGCCGGGGCTGAGCACAGATACGCAGTATTTT; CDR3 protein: CASSPLPGLSTDTQYF
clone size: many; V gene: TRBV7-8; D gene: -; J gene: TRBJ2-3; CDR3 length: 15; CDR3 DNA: TGTGCCAGCAGCTTCCTAGCCCCCTCCACAGATACGCAGTATTTT; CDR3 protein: CASSFLAPSTDTQYF
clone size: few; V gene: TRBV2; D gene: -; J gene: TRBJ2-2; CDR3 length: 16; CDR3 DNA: TGTGCCAGCAGCGGTCGTGAGCGCCCGAACACCGGGGAGCTGTTTTTT; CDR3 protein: CASSGRERPNTGELFF
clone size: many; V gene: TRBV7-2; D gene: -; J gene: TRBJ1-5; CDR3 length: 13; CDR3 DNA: TGTGCCAGCAGCCTTGGAGAGGGGGAGCCCCAGCATTTT; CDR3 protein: CASSLGEGEPQHF
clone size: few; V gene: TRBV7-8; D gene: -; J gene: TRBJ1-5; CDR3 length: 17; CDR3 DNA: TGTGCCAGCAGCTTAGCAGGAGGGACATATAGCAATCAGCCCCAGCATTTT; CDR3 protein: CASSLAGGTYSNQPQHF
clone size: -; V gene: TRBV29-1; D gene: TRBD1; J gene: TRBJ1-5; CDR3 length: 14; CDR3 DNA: TGCAGCGTTGTTACCGGACAGGGGGATGGGCCCCAGCATTTT; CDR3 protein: CSVVTGQGDGPQHF
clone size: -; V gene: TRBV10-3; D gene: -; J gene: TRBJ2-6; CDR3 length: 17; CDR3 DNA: TGTGCCATCAGAGAATGGACCGTCAGCTCTGGGGCCAACGTCCTGACTTTC; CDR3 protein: CAIREWTVSSGANVLTF
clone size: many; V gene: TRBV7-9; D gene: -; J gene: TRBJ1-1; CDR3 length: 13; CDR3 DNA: TGTGCCAGCAGCTTACATGGGAACACTGAAGCTTTCTTT; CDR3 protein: CASSLHGNTEAFF
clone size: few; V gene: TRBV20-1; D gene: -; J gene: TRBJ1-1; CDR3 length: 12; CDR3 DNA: TGCAGTGCTTCGGCGGGGGCGGCTGAAGCTTTCTTT; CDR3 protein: CSASAGAAEAFF
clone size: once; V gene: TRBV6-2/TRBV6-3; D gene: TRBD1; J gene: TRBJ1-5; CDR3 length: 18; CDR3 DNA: TGTGCCAGCAGTTCATTAGACAGGGACTTTACCCAGGAGCAGCCCCAGCATTTT; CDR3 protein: CASSSLDRDFTQEQPQHF
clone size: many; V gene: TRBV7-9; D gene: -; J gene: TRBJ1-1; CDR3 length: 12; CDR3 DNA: TGTGCCCAAGGGCGGGTGAACACTGAAGCTTTCTTT; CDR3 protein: CAQGRVNTEAFF
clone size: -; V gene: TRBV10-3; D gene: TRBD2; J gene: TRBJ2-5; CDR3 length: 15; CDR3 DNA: TGTGCCATCAGTGGGCGTGATAGCGGGGAGGAGACCCAGTACTTC; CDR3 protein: CAISGRDSGEETQYF
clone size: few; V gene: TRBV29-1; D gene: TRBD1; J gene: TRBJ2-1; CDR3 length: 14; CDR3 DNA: TGCAGCGTGGGCCGGGACAGCTCCTACAATGAGCAGTTCTTC; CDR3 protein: CSVGRDSSYNEQFF
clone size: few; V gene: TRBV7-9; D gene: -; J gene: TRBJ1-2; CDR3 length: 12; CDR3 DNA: TGTGCCAGCAGCTTAGCCCGTCTGGGCTACACCTTC; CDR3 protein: CASSLARLGYTF
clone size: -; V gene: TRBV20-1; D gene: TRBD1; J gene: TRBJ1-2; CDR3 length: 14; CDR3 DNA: TGCAGTGCCCTTACCGGACAGGATAACTATGGCTACACCTTC; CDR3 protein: CSALTGQDNYGYTF
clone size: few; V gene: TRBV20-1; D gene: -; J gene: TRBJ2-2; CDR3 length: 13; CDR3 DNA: TGCAGTGCTAGAGTGTTGTACACCGGGGAGCTGTTTTTT; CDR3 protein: CSARVLYTGELFF
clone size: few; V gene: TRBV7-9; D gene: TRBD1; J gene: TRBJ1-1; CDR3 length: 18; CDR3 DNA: TGTGCCAGCAGCTTAGCCTTTTTAGGGGGCGGCGGGGATACTGAAGCTTTCTTT; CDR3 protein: CASSLAFLGGGGDTEAFF
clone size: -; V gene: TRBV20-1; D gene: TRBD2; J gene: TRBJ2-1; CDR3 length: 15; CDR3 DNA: TGCAGTGCTAGAGACCCTAGCGGGGTGGGCGGTGAGCAGTTCTTC; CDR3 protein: CSARDPSGVGGEQFF
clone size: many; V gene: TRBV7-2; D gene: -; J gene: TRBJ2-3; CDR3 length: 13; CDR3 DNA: TGTGCCAGCAGCCCCGTCCCCCGGGATACGCAGTATTTT; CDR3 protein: CASSPVPRDTQYF
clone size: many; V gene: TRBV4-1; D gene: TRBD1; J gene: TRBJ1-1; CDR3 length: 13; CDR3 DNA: TGTGCCAGCAGCCAGGACAGGGACACTGAAGCTTTCTTT; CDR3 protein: CASSQDRDTEAFF
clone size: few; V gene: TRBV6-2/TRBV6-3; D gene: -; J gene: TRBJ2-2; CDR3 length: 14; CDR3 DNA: TGTGCCAGCAGTAGAGGGAAGAACACCGGGGAGCTGTTTTTT; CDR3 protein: CASSRGKNTGELFF
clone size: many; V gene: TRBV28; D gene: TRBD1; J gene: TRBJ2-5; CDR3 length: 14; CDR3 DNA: TGTGCCAGCAGTCTCCGACAGGGGCTGGAGACCCAGTACTTC; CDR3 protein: CASSLRQGLETQYF
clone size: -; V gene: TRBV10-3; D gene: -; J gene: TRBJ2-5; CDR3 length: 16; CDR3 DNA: TGTGCCATCAGGAGTGGGACACCCAACCGTGGAGAGACCCAGTACTTC; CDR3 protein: CAIRSGTPNRGETQYF
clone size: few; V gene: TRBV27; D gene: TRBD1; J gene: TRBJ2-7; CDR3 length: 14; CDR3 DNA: TGTGCCAGCAGCCTACTCGGGACAGCGCACGAGCAGTACTTC; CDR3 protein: CASSLLGTAHEQYF
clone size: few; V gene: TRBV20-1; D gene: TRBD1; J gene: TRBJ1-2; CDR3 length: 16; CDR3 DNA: TGCAGTGCTAGTACCGGGACAGGAACTTTACTCTATGGCTACACCTTC; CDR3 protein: CSASTGTGTLLYGYTF